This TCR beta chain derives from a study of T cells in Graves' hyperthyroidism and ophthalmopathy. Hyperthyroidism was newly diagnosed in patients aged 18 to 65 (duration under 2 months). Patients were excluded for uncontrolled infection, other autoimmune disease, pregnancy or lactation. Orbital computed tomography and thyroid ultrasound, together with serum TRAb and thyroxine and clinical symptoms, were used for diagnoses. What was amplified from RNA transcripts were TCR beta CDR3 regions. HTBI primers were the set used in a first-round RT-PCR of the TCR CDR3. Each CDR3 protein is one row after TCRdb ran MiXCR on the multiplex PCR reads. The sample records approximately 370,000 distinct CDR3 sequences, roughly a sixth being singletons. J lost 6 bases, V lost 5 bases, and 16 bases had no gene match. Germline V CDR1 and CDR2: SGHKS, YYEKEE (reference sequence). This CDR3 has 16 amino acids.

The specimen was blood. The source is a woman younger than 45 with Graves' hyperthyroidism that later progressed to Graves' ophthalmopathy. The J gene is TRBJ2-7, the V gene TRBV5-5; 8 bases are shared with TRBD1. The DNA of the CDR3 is TGTGCCAGCAGTCAAGCAACGACAGGGGAGATCAGCGAGCAGTACTTC. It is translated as CASSQATTGEISEQYF. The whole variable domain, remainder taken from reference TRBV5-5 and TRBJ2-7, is DAGVTQSPTHLIKTRGQQVTLRCSPISGHKSVSWYQQVLGQGPQFIFQYYEKEERGRGNFPDRFSARQFPNYSSELNVNALLLGDSALYLCASSQATTGEISEQYFGPGTRLTVT.